This T cell receptor beta chain was profiled in a study of T cell repertoires in cytomegalovirus infection. The ends were cut back, 5 bases at V and 3 bases at J, with 15 bases in the middle. This CDR3 has 15 amino acids. CDR1 and CDR2 (germline): SGHTA, FQGNSA. This clonotype was picked up a small number of times. Its antigen is not identified. TCRdb passed the reads through MiXCR, listing each CDR3 protein once. The table records about 700,000 distinct CDR3 sequences, around 31% of them present only once. This specimen consisted of cultured PBMCs, obtained from culture after CMV antigen stimulation. V usage is TRBV7-2 and J usage is TRBJ2-3; tentative D call: TRBD2 (6 bases). The receptor was derived from a human donor in good health (CMV status not recorded). Some clones in this sample may be carry-over from other donors' samples. CDR3 in amino acids: CASSLMRRGTDTQYF. The CDR3 DNA reads as TGTGCCAGCAGCCTGATGAGGAGGGGAACAGATACGCAGTATTTT. Based on the CDR3 plus reference TRBV7-2 and TRBJ2-3, the full variable domain is GAGVSQSPSNKVTEKGKDVELRCDPISGHTALYWYRQSLGQGLEFLIYFQGNSAPDKSGLPSDRFSAERTGGSVSTLTIQRTQQEDSAVYLCASSLMRRGTDTQYFGPGTRLTVL.